The rows below give T cell receptor beta chains drawn from one sample of a study of early T cells in non-severe SARS-CoV-2 infection. One entry per CDR3 protein results from TCRdb running MiXCR on the 5' RACE reads. The sample lists 100,000 to 130,000 distinct CDR3 sequences, 9.5% to 13% occurring once. Input material: whole blood. The receptors originated from an adult who was a healthcare worker with PCR-confirmed SARS-CoV-2 infection or an uninfected control (not recorded which). CDR3s include the opening cysteine and the closing phenylalanine or tryptophan. The order of the fields is CDR3 DNA, CDR3 protein, clone size, J gene, D gene, V gene. A D gene is named only where the DNA matches it firmly. The listing skips clone size in some rows; elsewhere it reads once, few, many or a size class.

DNA: TGCGCCAGCAGCCGAGAGGGGACGGCTGGTTCACCCCTCCACTTT; CDR3: CASSREGTAGSPLHF; size: -; J: TRBJ1-6; D: -; V: TRBV5-1
DNA: TGTGCCAGCTCACCAATAACAGGGGAACATACGCAGTATTTT; CDR3: CASSPITGEHTQYF; size: many; J: TRBJ2-3; D: TRBD1; V: TRBV18
DNA: TGTGCCAGCAGTGACCCGACTTTTGGGGGCAATGAGCAGTTCTTC; CDR3: CASSDPTFGGNEQFF; size: -; J: TRBJ2-1; D: -; V: TRBV25-1
DNA: TGCAGCGTTGAATTCAGCACCGGGGAGCTGTTTTTT; CDR3: CSVEFSTGELFF; size: -; J: TRBJ2-2; D: -; V: TRBV29-1
DNA: TGTGCCAGCAGCCTCGAACGCTCCTACGAGCAGTACTTC; CDR3: CASSLERSYEQYF; size: few; J: TRBJ2-7; D: -; V: TRBV6-1
DNA: TGTGCCAGCAGCTTTAGGGGCGTCCGGCGGGGCTACACCTTC; CDR3: CASSFRGVRRGYTF; size: few; J: TRBJ1-2; D: -; V: TRBV5-4
DNA: TGTGCCAGCAGCCCCCGGACTAGCGGGGGCTACAATGAGCAGTTCTTC; CDR3: CASSPRTSGGYNEQFF; size: few; J: TRBJ2-1; D: TRBD2; V: TRBV11-3
DNA: TGCAGTGCCCTCGGTTTACAGGGAGAGGGATTCTACGAGCAGTACTTC; CDR3: CSALGLQGEGFYEQYF; size: -; J: TRBJ2-7; D: -; V: TRBV20-1
DNA: TGCAGTACCCCGGGTGGCGCTGAAGCTTTCTTT; CDR3: CSTPGGAEAFF; size: many; J: TRBJ1-1; D: -; V: TRBV20-1
DNA: TGTGCCAGCAGGGCCGGGACAGGAGATTATAATAGCAATCAGCCCCAGCATTTT; CDR3: CASRAGTGDYNSNQPQHF; size: many; J: TRBJ1-5; D: TRBD1; V: TRBV28
DNA: TGCGCCAGCGCCGCGGAAGCGGGAGGATTGGTGAACTTC; CDR3: CASAAEAGGLVNF; size: few; J: TRBJ2-7; D: TRBD2; V: TRBV5-1
DNA: TGCGCCAGCAGCCAAGTGGTAACCGGGAGGCCTGAAAAACTGTTTTTT; CDR3: CASSQVVTGRPEKLFF; size: -; J: TRBJ1-4; D: -; V: TRBV4-1
DNA: TGTGCCAGCAGCGACAGGGTTAGCAATCAGCCCCAGCATTTT; CDR3: CASSDRVSNQPQHF; size: -; J: TRBJ1-5; D: -; V: TRBV9
DNA: TGTGCCAGCAGTCTGGACAAAGGGTATTCACCCCTCCACTTT; CDR3: CASSLDKGYSPLHF; size: -; J: TRBJ1-6; D: -; V: TRBV28
DNA: TGTGCCAGCAGGCCTCCCGGGACGGTAGCAGGCACGCAGTATTTT; CDR3: CASRPPGTVAGTQYF; size: few; J: TRBJ2-3; D: -; V: TRBV12-3/TRBV12-4
DNA: TGTGCCAGCAGTGGCGACAGCACCTACGAGCAGTACTTC; CDR3: CASSGDSTYEQYF; size: -; J: TRBJ2-7; D: -; V: TRBV6-5
DNA: TGTGCCAGCAGCATATATCCAGGCGGGGAAAAACTGTTTTTT; CDR3: CASSIYPGGEKLFF; size: few; J: TRBJ1-4; D: -; V: TRBV7-8
DNA: TGTGCCTGGATGAGTTATGGGGCCAACGTCCTGACTTTC; CDR3: CAWMSYGANVLTF; size: many; J: TRBJ2-6; D: -; V: TRBV30
DNA: TGTGCCAGCAGCTTAGCACAGTTTAACTATGGCTACACCTTC; CDR3: CASSLAQFNYGYTF; size: -; J: TRBJ1-2; D: -; V: TRBV7-8
DNA: TGCAGTGCTGGATCTCCCTCGGGATTTAGCAATCAGCCCCAGCATTTT; CDR3: CSAGSPSGFSNQPQHF; size: many; J: TRBJ1-5; D: -; V: TRBV20-1
DNA: TGTGCCAGAGGACTAGCGGGGGTCACCGGGGAGCTGTTTTTT; CDR3: CARGLAGVTGELFF; size: many; J: TRBJ2-2; D: TRBD2; V: TRBV19
DNA: TGTGCCAGCAAGTTGGGGGAGCAGTTCTTC; CDR3: CASKLGEQFF; size: few; J: TRBJ2-1; D: -; V: TRBV2
DNA: TGTGCCAGCCTTTTACTAGCGTCCTACAATGAGCAGTTCTTC; CDR3: CASLLLASYNEQFF; size: many; J: TRBJ2-1; D: TRBD2; V: TRBV7-3
DNA: TGCGCCAGCAGCTTGGTCCAGGGGGCCAGCGAGCAGTACTTC; CDR3: CASSLVQGASEQYF; size: many; J: TRBJ2-7; D: TRBD1; V: TRBV5-1
DNA: TGTGCCAGCAGCCGGCTAGCGGGAGTGGAGACCCAGTACTTC; CDR3: CASSRLAGVETQYF; size: few; J: TRBJ2-5; D: TRBD2; V: TRBV3-1
DNA: TGTGCCAGCCGGGACAGTCCATACGAGCAGTACTTC; CDR3: CASRDSPYEQYF; size: many; J: TRBJ2-7; D: TRBD1; V: TRBV28
DNA: TGTGCTAGTGGTTCAGGGATAAAGTACACTGAAGCTTTCTTT; CDR3: CASGSGIKYTEAFF; size: many; J: TRBJ1-1; D: -; V: TRBV12-5
DNA: TGCAGTGCATCGGAGAGGGTGGGAAGGCAGTACTTC; CDR3: CSASERVGRQYF; size: -; J: TRBJ2-7; D: -; V: TRBV20-1
DNA: TGTGCCAGCAGCTCTAGCGGGGGGCCCTACGAGCAGTACTTC; CDR3: CASSSSGGPYEQYF; size: many; J: TRBJ2-7; D: TRBD2; V: TRBV11-2
DNA: TGTGCCAGCAGTCCTTGGACAGCCAACACTGAAGCTTTCTTT; CDR3: CASSPWTANTEAFF; size: -; J: TRBJ1-1; D: -; V: TRBV12-3/TRBV12-4
DNA: TGTGCCACCAGGAAGGGACAGCCGAACACCGGGGAGCTGTTTTTT; CDR3: CATRKGQPNTGELFF; size: few; J: TRBJ2-2; D: TRBD1; V: TRBV15
DNA: TGTGCCAGCAGCTTACTTGGCGGGGGGCCACAAGAGACCCAGTACTTC; CDR3: CASSLLGGGPQETQYF; size: few; J: TRBJ2-5; D: TRBD2; V: TRBV11-2
DNA: TGTGCCAGCAGTTTCGGGACAGAGAACACTGAAGCTTTCTTT; CDR3: CASSFGTENTEAFF; size: many; J: TRBJ1-1; D: TRBD1; V: TRBV12-3/TRBV12-4
DNA: TGTGCCACCAGTGCCGGACCCATTTTTGAGCAGTTCTTC; CDR3: CATSAGPIFEQFF; size: -; J: TRBJ2-1; D: -; V: TRBV24-1
DNA: TGTGCCATCACTTCGGACAGTTATAATTCACCCCTCCACTTT; CDR3: CAITSDSYNSPLHF; size: -; J: TRBJ1-6; D: -; V: TRBV10-3
DNA: TGCGCCACTCCTAACCCGACAGGGTTGAGGAGGGGCTACACCTTC; CDR3: CATPNPTGLRRGYTF; size: many; J: TRBJ1-2; D: TRBD1; V: TRBV10-1
DNA: TGCAGCGTTGAAGATGGTACAGGGGACGAGCAGTACTTC; CDR3: CSVEDGTGDEQYF; size: many; J: TRBJ2-7; D: TRBD1; V: TRBV29-1
DNA: TGTGCCAGCAGCTTACTGGACAGGATCCCCTCGAGAGGCTATGGCTACACCTTC; CDR3: CASSLLDRIPSRGYGYTF; size: many; J: TRBJ1-2; D: TRBD1; V: TRBV7-2
DNA: TGCGCCAGCAGTGAGCAAGGACAGGGGCCCCCAAAACTGTTTTTT; CDR3: CASSEQGQGPPKLFF; size: few; J: TRBJ1-4; D: TRBD1; V: TRBV10-2
DNA: TGTGCCATCAGTGAGCCCAGCGGAAGCTCCTACAATGAGCAGTTCTTC; CDR3: CAISEPSGSSYNEQFF; size: few; J: TRBJ2-1; D: -; V: TRBV10-3
DNA: TGTGCCAGCAGCTTAGCAGGTGGCGGGGGGGCCGATGAGCAGTTCTTC; CDR3: CASSLAGGGGADEQFF; size: many; J: TRBJ2-1; D: TRBD2; V: TRBV7-8
DNA: TGTGCCAGCAGTTACTCGTCAGGGGGATATGGCTACACCTTC; CDR3: CASSYSSGGYGYTF; size: many; J: TRBJ1-2; D: TRBD1; V: TRBV6-5
DNA: TGTGCCAACCGCGGTGTTTCGGGACGGTACTCCTACAATGAGCAGTTCTTC; CDR3: CANRGVSGRYSYNEQFF; size: few; J: TRBJ2-1; D: -; V: TRBV6-6
DNA: TGTGCCAGTAGTATTTTCAGGACAAAGAGCTCCTATAATTCACCCCTCCACTTT; CDR3: CASSIFRTKSSYNSPLHF; size: -; J: TRBJ1-6; D: -; V: TRBV19
DNA: TGTGCCAGCTCACCCCGTGGAGGACTAGCGGAAGGCACAGATACGCAGTATTTT; CDR3: CASSPRGGLAEGTDTQYF; size: many; J: TRBJ2-3; D: TRBD2; V: TRBV18
DNA: TGTGCCAGTAGTATCCTCCGGGACAGCCTTCCTGGAAACACCATATATTTT; CDR3: CASSILRDSLPGNTIYF; size: few; J: TRBJ1-3; D: TRBD1; V: TRBV19
DNA: TGTGCCAGCAGCGAGTGGGCCGCGCCGGAGCAGTACTTC; CDR3: CASSEWAAPEQYF; size: few; J: TRBJ2-7; D: -; V: TRBV2
DNA: TGTGCCAGCAGCCAAGGGCCCCTAGCGGGAGGACATGAGCAGTTCTTC; CDR3: CASSQGPLAGGHEQFF; size: few; J: TRBJ2-1; D: TRBD2; V: TRBV4-2
DNA: TGTGCCAGCAGCTTGACAACTAGCGGGGGTTACCCGAGGGAGACCCAGTACTTC; CDR3: CASSLTTSGGYPRETQYF; size: few; J: TRBJ2-5; D: TRBD2; V: TRBV13
DNA: TGTGCCAGCAGTCCCGTGACAGGGTGGAACACTGAAGCTTTCTTT; CDR3: CASSPVTGWNTEAFF; size: many; J: TRBJ1-1; D: TRBD1; V: TRBV6-5
DNA: TGTGCCAGCAGTGGGGCTCCGGGTCAGTTCTTC; CDR3: CASSGAPGQFF; size: few; J: TRBJ2-1; D: -; V: TRBV6-2/TRBV6-3